Listed below are T cell receptor beta chains from one sample, sequenced in a study of blood T cell repertoires in COVID-19. The data were produced by immunoSEQ multiplex PCR, yet TCRdb's version contains in-frame clones alone and is incomplete. The top ten hold roughly 7% of the sample, which has around 200,000 clones, roughly four fifths seen once. Sequencing input: peripheral blood. The source of these receptors is a human donor in a cohort sampled during active COVID-19. Each CDR3 is given with its conserved first and last residue. D genes are given only for firm matches. Only some rows state a clone size, as once, few, many or a class for expanded clones.

clone_size	v_call	j_call	d_call	cdr3_nt	cdr3_aa
NA	TRBV3-1/TRBV3-2	TRBJ1-1	NA	TGTGCCAGCAGCCAAGCCTGGGGGGTGAACACTGAAGCTTTCTTT	CASSQAWGVNTEAFF
NA	TRBV11-1	TRBJ1-1	NA	TGTGCCAGCAGCTCCCCTAGACCCCGCCATGAAGCTTTCTTT	CASSSPRPRHEAFF
NA	TRBV20-1	TRBJ2-5	NA	TGCAGTGCTAGCAGCGGGGAGACCCAGTACTTC	CSASSGETQYF
NA	TRBV5-4	TRBJ2-7	NA	TGTGCCAGCAGCTTGGGGGGGGAAGGGTCGGACGAGCAGTACTTC	CASSLGGEGSDEQYF
NA	TRBV2	TRBJ1-5	NA	TGTGCCAGCACCCTAACTAATCAGCCCCAGCATTTT	CASTLTNQPQHF
few	TRBV7-9	TRBJ1-2	NA	TGTGCCAGCAGCTCGGGGTATGGCTACACCTTC	CASSSGYGYTF
NA	TRBV7-6	TRBJ2-1	TRBD1	TGTGCCAGCAGCTTAGGGGACAGGGTAGGTGACGATGAGCAGTTCTTC	CASSLGDRVGDDEQFF
NA	TRBV7-3	TRBJ1-1	NA	TGTGCCAGCAGCTTAACGTCCCGGACAGTATCTACTGAAGCTTTCTTT	CASSLTSRTVSTEAFF
NA	TRBV14	TRBJ2-4	NA	TGTGCCAGCAGCCAAGTACGGGGAATTCAGTACTTC	CASSQVRGIQYF
few	TRBV3-1/TRBV3-2	TRBJ1-6	NA	TGTGCCAGCAGCCAAGGCAGGGGAAGAAATTCACCCCTCCACTTT	CASSQGRGRNSPLHF
NA	TRBV5-1	TRBJ2-3	TRBD2	TGCGCCAGCAGCTTGATAGCGGGGCGTAGCACAGATACGCAGTATTTT	CASSLIAGRSTDTQYF
NA	TRBV19	TRBJ1-4	NA	TGTGCCAGTACCCGGACAGTTAATGAAAAACTGTTTTTT	CASTRTVNEKLFF
NA	TRBV19	TRBJ1-4	NA	TGTGCCAGTAGTATAGGGGACTTTGCTAATGAAAAACTGTTTTTT	CASSIGDFANEKLFF
NA	TRBV3-1/TRBV3-2	TRBJ2-2	TRBD1	TGTGCCAGCAGCAGGGGGCGCGGAACCGGGGAGCTGTTTTTT	CASSRGRGTGELFF
NA	TRBV29-1	TRBJ2-7	NA	TGCAGCGTTGTCACAGGGTACGAGCAGTACTTC	CSVVTGYEQYF
NA	TRBV10-3	TRBJ1-2	TRBD1	TGTGCCATCAGTGAGTCGACAGGGTGGGGATCCTATGGCTACACCTTC	CAISESTGWGSYGYTF
few	TRBV5-1	TRBJ1-1	NA	TGCGCCAGCACTATACAGGGCCTGAACACTGAAGCTTTCTTT	CASTIQGLNTEAFF
NA	TRBV19	TRBJ2-7	TRBD1	TGTGCCAGTAGTTCTGGACAGGGCCACCTCTACGAGCAGTACTTC	CASSSGQGHLYEQYF
few	TRBV5-1	TRBJ2-7	TRBD2	TGCGCCAGCAGCGCAACCGGGACTAGCGGGGTGTACGAGCAGTACTTC	CASSATGTSGVYEQYF
NA	TRBV7-2	TRBJ2-1	NA	TGTGCCAGCAGCTTTGATAGCGGCGGCTACAATGAGCAGTTCTTC	CASSFDSGGYNEQFF
NA	TRBV30	TRBJ1-1	TRBD1	TGTGCCTGGAGTGTACACAGGGGCTCTGAAGCTTTCTTT	CAWSVHRGSEAFF
NA	TRBV12-3/TRBV12-4	TRBJ1-2	NA	TGTGCCAGCAGTTTCGGGGTAATGGAGGGCTACACCTTC	CASSFGVMEGYTF
NA	TRBV3-1/TRBV3-2	TRBJ2-5	TRBD1	TGTGCCAGCAGCCCGGGACAGGGGGGAGAGACCCAGTACTTC	CASSPGQGGETQYF
NA	TRBV28	TRBJ2-5	NA	TGTGCCAGCAGTTTCAGTGACCAAGAGACCCAGTACTTC	CASSFSDQETQYF
NA	TRBV4-1	TRBJ1-5	TRBD1	TGCGCCAGCAGCCCTAACTATTCAGGGGGCCTATATAGCAATCAGCCCCAGCATTTT	CASSPNYSGGLYSNQPQHF
once	TRBV18	TRBJ1-4	NA	TGTGCCAGCTCAGCAAGGCAGGCTGGCACTAATGAAAAACTGTTTTTT	CASSARQAGTNEKLFF
few	TRBV18	TRBJ1-3	TRBD1	TGTGCCAGCTCACCTGGGACAGGGCAGCTTGGAAACACCATATATTTT	CASSPGTGQLGNTIYF
NA	TRBV6-5	TRBJ1-2	NA	TGTGCCAGCAGTTTTAGGGGTGATGGCTACACCTTC	CASSFRGDGYTF
few	TRBV5-1	TRBJ1-2	TRBD1	TGCGCCAGCAGCTCTAACAGGGGGCAAGACTATGGCTACACCTTC	CASSSNRGQDYGYTF
NA	TRBV27	TRBJ2-3	TRBD2	TGTGCCAGCAGTTTAGGGACTAGCGGGGCCACAGATACGCAGTATTTT	CASSLGTSGATDTQYF
once	TRBV7-9	TRBJ2-7	NA	TGTGCCAGCAGCTTAGTGGGCAGGGAGGTAGACGAGCAGTACTTC	CASSLVGREVDEQYF
NA	TRBV5-6	TRBJ2-7	TRBD1	TGTGCCAGCAGCCATACCGAGGACAGGGGGCGACACGAGCAGTACTTC	CASSHTEDRGRHEQYF
NA	TRBV6-5	TRBJ1-6	NA	TGTGCCAGCAGAGGGGGACCATATAATTCACCCCTCCACTTT	CASRGGPYNSPLHF
NA	TRBV13	TRBJ1-1	TRBD1	TGTGCCAGCAGCTTAGGACAGGGGATTGAAGCTTTCTTT	CASSLGQGIEAFF
NA	TRBV5-1	TRBJ2-7	TRBD1	TGCGCCAGCAGCCCCGGACAGGGGGCCGAAGAGCAGTACTTC	CASSPGQGAEEQYF
NA	TRBV27	TRBJ2-1	NA	TGTGCCAGCAGTTTAGCCCAGGGAATAGTAAGGAATGAGCAGTTCTTC	CASSLAQGIVRNEQFF